The 15 T cell receptor beta chains reported below all come from one sample, sequenced in a study of T-cell memory formation after mild COVID-19. TCRdb fed the 5' RACE reads into MiXCR, producing one record per CDR3 protein. The sample includes 530,000 or so distinct CDR3 sequences, around 15% of them seen just once. The sequenced material came from PBMCs or a T cell subset sorted from them (not recorded which). These TCRs come from an adult woman who had mild COVID-19 (a few samples of this study predate the infection). Cell type and time point are not known.

The sample holds one count of this clonotype. The chain has TRBV24-1 and TRBJ2-7; the D gene is possibly TRBD1 (6 bases). Germline CDR1 reads KGHDR; CDR2 reads SFDVKD. The V gene lost 5 bases and the J gene lost 1 base, with 8 bases spanning the gap. The CDR3 extends over 13 amino acids. The CDR3, as DNA: TGTGCCACCAGTGGAAGGGGGTCCTACGAGCAGTACTTC. Its protein is CATSGRGSYEQYF.

This clonotype has more than one count but fewer than ten. The chain couples TRBV7-8 to TRBJ2-3; D call uncertain. The ends were cut back, 4 bases at V and 5 bases at J, with 13 bases in the middle. The CDR3 has 14 residues. The germline CDR1 and CDR2 sequences are SGHVS and FQNEAQ. The CDR3 spells CASSSGRFGDTQYF. DNA of the CDR3: TGTGCCAGCAGCTCCGGACGGTTTGGAGATACGCAGTATTTT.

A few counts support this clonotype. The CDR3 loop is CASRGEGWDEQYF. The CDR3 coding sequence is TGTGCCAGCAGAGGAGAAGGGTGGGACGAGCAGTACTTC. The chain combines TRBV7-9 with TRBJ2-7; no reliable D call. V lost 6 bases and J 5 bases, leaving 14 bases between the germline ends. Germline CDR1 and CDR2: SEHNR and FQNEAQ (reference sequence). The CDR3 loop spans 13 amino acids.

The rearrangement uses TRBV30 and TRBJ1-3, with a weak D call TRBD1 (5 bases). Germline V lookup: CDR1 GTSNPN, CDR2 SVGIG (reference sequence). With 5 bases removed from V and 0 bases from J, the gap between germline ends came to 20 bases. This CDR3 has 17 amino acids. The CDR3 loop reads CAWRMRDRAGSGNTIYF. As DNA, the CDR3 is TGTGCCTGGCGAATGCGTGACAGAGCCGGCTCTGGAAACACCATATATTTT.

The rearrangement joins TRBV9 to TRBJ2-7; 7 bases fit TRBD2. The V and J ends lost 4 bases and 1 base, in that order; junction bases with no gene match: 5. The CDR3 extends over 14 amino acids. Germline V gives CDR1 SGDLS, CDR2 YYNGEE. CDR3 in DNA: TGTGCCAGCAGCCCCCAAGCGGGATCCTACGAGCAGTACTTC. The encoded protein is CASSPQAGSYEQYF.

V gene TRBV6-5 combines with J gene TRBJ1-4, with a tentative D call TRBD1 (6 bases). Per the germline V gene, CDR1 is MNHEY and CDR2 is SVGAGI. V lost 5 bases and J 6 bases, leaving 10 bases between the germline ends. The CDR3 is made up of 13 amino acids. CDR3 region: CASSQGSHEKLFF. The CDR3 DNA sequence: TGTGCCAGCAGTCAGGGGTCCCATGAAAAACTGTTTTTT.

The gene calls are TRBV7-2 and TRBJ2-2; perhaps TRBD2 as D (6 bases). V was cut by 2 bases and J by 1 base, with 8 bases left in between. CDR1 is SGHTA and CDR2 is FQGNSA in the germline V gene. CDR3 length equals 15 residues. CDR3 amino acids: CASSLLGGNTGELFF. DNA of the CDR3: TGTGCCAGCAGCTTACTCGGGGGGAACACCGGGGAGCTGTTTTTT.

This clonotype has just a few counts. The chain combines TRBV6-2 or TRBV6-3 with TRBJ2-5, with 7 bases matching TRBD2. Looked up from germline, CDR1 is MNHEY and CDR2 is SVGEGT. The CDR3 sequence is 16 residues long. Trimming cost V 2 bases and J 3 bases; bases outside gene matches: 9. CDR3 protein: CASSYQGGRAKETQYF. The CDR3 nucleotides are TGTGCCAGCAGTTACCAAGGCGGGAGAGCCAAAGAGACCCAGTACTTC.

This clonotype was found many times. The rearrangement joins TRBV5-1 to TRBJ2-7; 13 bases are shared with TRBD2. This CDR3 has 17 amino acids. CDR1 and CDR2 from the germline V gene are SGHRS and YFSETQ. V gave up 2 bases and J gave up 1 base; unmatched junction bases: 6. The CDR3 is CASSFGTSGTPSYEQYF. The CDR3, as DNA: TGCGCCAGCAGCTTCGGGACTAGCGGGACCCCATCCTACGAGCAGTACTTC.

The chain joins TRBV11-3 to TRBJ2-1, with D possibly being TRBD1 or TRBD2 (5 bases each). The CDR3 runs to 15 residues. V lost 3 bases and J lost 6, with 15 bases in between. The germline gives CDR1 SGHNT, CDR2 YENEEA. CDR3 sequence (DNA): TGTGCCAGCAGCTTCCGATCAAGGGGACGCAATGAGCAGTTCTTC. Translation: CASSFRSRGRNEQFF.

This clonotype was observed a few times. The chain combines TRBV4-1 with TRBJ2-5, with D perhaps matching TRBD2 (6 bases). This CDR3 comprises 17 residues. The V gene lost 2 bases and the J gene lost 3 bases, with 19 bases spanning the gap. Per the germline V gene, CDR1 is MGHRA and CDR2 is YSYEKL. CDR3 nucleotides: TGCGCCAGCAGCCAATTGCGGGGCCGAGGAGCCAAAGAGACCCAGTACTTC. The encoded protein is CASSQLRGRGAKETQYF.

V is TRBV5-1 and J is TRBJ2-7; 7 positions match TRBD1. Trimming removed 5 bases from V and 6 bases from J; junction bases left unmatched: 14. Germline lookup yields CDR1 SGHRS and CDR2 YFSETQ. The CDR3 length is 15 residues. The CDR3 is CASRREGGRIGEQYF. For the CDR3, the DNA is TGCGCCAGCAGGAGGGAAGGGGGCAGGATCGGCGAGCAGTACTTC.

V gene TRBV7-9 combines with J gene TRBJ2-5; no firm D call. Germline V gene sequence: CDR1 SEHNR, CDR2 FQNEAQ (reference sequence). Deletions cut 5 bases from V and 5 bases from J, with 12 bases between. This CDR3 has 13 residues. CDR3 nucleotides: TGTGCCAGCAGCAACGCCGAGTGGGAGACCCAGTACTTC. Its translation is CASSNAEWETQYF.

The chain carries TRBV3-1 and TRBJ1-4, with D possibly matching TRBD1 (5 bases). Deletions cut 2 bases from V and 0 bases from J, with 16 bases between. There are 18 residues in the CDR3. Germline V gene data show CDR1 as LGHDT and CDR2 as YNNKEL (reference sequence). The CDR3, as DNA: TGTGCCAGCAGCCAAAAAGGCGGCAGGGTTTCAACTAATGAAAAACTGTTTTTT. Its protein is CASSQKGGRVSTNEKLFF. Full variable domain (missing parts from reference TRBV3-1 and TRBJ1-4): DTAVSQTPKYLVTQMGNDKSIKCEQNLGHDTMYWYKQDSKKFLKIMFSYNNKELIINETVPNRFSPKSPDKAHLNLHINSLELGDSAVYFCASSQKGGRVSTNEKLFFGSGTQLSVL.

The rearrangement links TRBV7-3 to TRBJ2-3, with 7 bases that match TRBD2. V dropped 4 bases and J dropped 0; count of bases not matched to a gene: 4. Per germline, CDR1 SGHTA and CDR2 FQGTGA. CDR3 length equals 15 residues. The CDR3 reads CASSYHGGSTDTQYF. DNA for the CDR3: TGTGCCAGCAGCTACCACGGGGGGAGCACAGATACGCAGTATTTT.